This entry lists 31 T cell receptor beta chains sequenced from one sample in a study of blood T cell repertoires in COVID-19 (dated by TCRdb to the early 2020s). Libraries were made using the immunoSEQ multiplex PCR assay. As stored in TCRdb, this immuneACCESS dataset retains in-frame rearrangements with V and J assigned. A fraction of the clones does not appear; measured against another copy, unresolved V genes explain less than half of the discrepancy, and the remainder lacks a known reason. The sample records 88,000 or so clones, around 88% of which are singletons. Jointly, the top ten make up about 7.7% of the sample. Specimen: peripheral blood. Receptors were obtained from a man aged 55 to 70 with acute or convalescent COVID-19.

The chain couples TRBV9 to TRBJ2-2; 10 bases are a match to TRBD2. Trimming cost V 0 bases and J 6 bases; bases outside gene matches: 5. The germline gives CDR1 SGDLS, CDR2 YYNGEE. The CDR3 length is 16 residues. The chain's CDR3 is CASSVAASGGSGELFF. For the CDR3, the DNA is TGTGCCAGCAGCGTAGCGGCTAGCGGGGGATCCGGGGAGCTGTTTTTT.

Only one count was recorded for this clone. This sequence joins TRBV14 and TRBJ1-2, with 8 bases identical to TRBD1. V shed 4 bases, J shed 7 bases, and the junction held 11 bases outside the gene matches. The CDR3 runs to 15 residues. Germline-derived CDR1 and CDR2 are SGHDN and FVKESK. Here the CDR3 reads CASSLEQGELGGYTF. CDR3 bases: TGTGCCAGCAGCCTTGAACAGGGGGAGTTGGGTGGCTACACCTTC.

CDR3 nucleotides: TGTGCCTGGACCGGGAACCCGCCAGGATATCGCCCCGATCAGCCCCAGCATTTT. Protein product: CAWTGNPPGYRPDQPQHF. This chain links TRBV30 with TRBJ1-5; no reliable D call. The CDR3 is 18 residues long. Trimming left V 4 bases short and J 5 bases short, with 27 bases between. CDR1 is GTSNPN, CDR2 SVGIG, per germline (reference sequence).

The V call is TRBV19, the J call TRBJ1-1; weak D call: TRBD1 (6 bases). This CDR3 is 14 amino acids long. V was trimmed by 3 bases and J by 6 bases, leaving 14 bases between them. CDR1 and CDR2 (germline): LNHDA, SQIVND (reference sequence). This CDR3 reads CASSIRDTRSEAFF. As DNA, the CDR3 is TGTGCCAGTAGTATCCGGGACACTCGGTCTGAAGCTTTCTTT.

J is TRBJ2-2 and V is TRBV27, with D perhaps matching TRBD2 (6 bases). Germline assignment: CDR1 MNHEY and CDR2 SMNVEV (reference sequence). The germline V and J ends were trimmed by 4 bases and 8 bases, with 14 bases remaining between them. The CDR3 runs to 14 residues. This chain's CDR3 is CASSSRDLSGELFF. In DNA form, the CDR3 reads TGTGCCAGCAGTTCAAGGGACTTATCGGGGGAGCTGTTTTTT.

V gene TRBV13 combines with J gene TRBJ2-2; possible D gene TRBD2, 6 bases. The CDR3 contains 15 residues. Germline V gene sequence: CDR1 PRHDT, CDR2 FYEKMQ (reference sequence). V lost 5 bases to trimming and J lost 0 bases, with 10 bases between them. The CDR3 here is CASSMGLANTGELFF. The DNA for the CDR3 is TGTGCCAGCAGCATGGGACTGGCGAACACCGGGGAGCTGTTTTTT. The complete variable domain, with remaining parts taken from reference TRBV13 and TRBJ2-2, reads AAGVIQSPRHLIKEKRETATLKCYPIPRHDTVYWYQQGPGQDPQFLISFYEKMQSDKGSIPDRFSAQQFSDYHSELNMSSLELGDSALYFCASSMGLANTGELFFGEGSRLTVL.

J is TRBJ1-1 and V is TRBV18; 8 bases match TRBD1. This CDR3 contains 14 residues. The V segment lost 4 bases and the J segment 1 base; nucleotides outside the gene matches: 2. Germline V CDR1 and CDR2: KGHSH, LQKENI. The chain's CDR3 is CASSRTGSNTEAFF. The DNA for the CDR3 is TGTGCCAGCTCACGGACAGGGTCGAACACTGAAGCTTTCTTT.

V is TRBV5-6 and J is TRBJ1-2; 7 nucleotides align to TRBD1. V lost 5 bases and J lost 0; bases outside the gene matches: 10. The CDR3 is 16 amino acids. CDR1 is SGHDT, CDR2 YYEEEE, per germline. This chain's CDR3 is CASSLEGATANYGYTF. In DNA form, the CDR3 reads TGTGCCAGCAGTCTGGAGGGGGCTACGGCTAACTATGGCTACACCTTC.

The rearrangement links TRBV4-1 to TRBJ1-2, with 8 nucleotides matching TRBD1. Unmatched junction bases numbered 17, after V lost 3 bases and J lost 5 bases. CDR3 length: 18 residues. The germline V gene has CDR1 MGHRA and CDR2 YSYEKL. CDR3 residues: CASSQEGTGATLGYGYTF. The DNA for the CDR3 is TGCGCCAGCAGCCAGGAAGGGACAGGTGCGACCTTAGGGTATGGCTACACCTTC.

To note about this clone: This sample also contains other DNA sequences that code for the same CDR3. The rearrangement uses TRBV5-1 and TRBJ2-1; 7 nucleotides line up with TRBD2. The CDR3 loop spans 16 amino acids. The ends lost 0 bases at V and 0 bases at J; junction bases unmatched: 3. CDR1 is SGHRS and CDR2 is YFSETQ in the germline V gene. In DNA form, the CDR3 reads TGCGCCAGCAGCTTGGAATTAGCGGGCTCCTACAATGAGCAGTTCTTC. It yields the protein CASSLELAGSYNEQFF. The full variable domain, with the rest looked up from reference TRBV5-1 and TRBJ2-1, is KAGVTQTPRYLIKTRGQQVTLSCSPISGHRSVSWYQQTPGQGLQFLFEYFSETQRNKGNFPGRFSGRQFSNSRSEMNVSTLELGDSALYLCASSLELAGSYNEQFFGPGTRLTVL.

V and J are TRBV4-1 and TRBJ1-2; TRBD1 might be the D (5 bases). The V gene lost 0 bases and the J gene lost 7 bases, with 15 bases spanning the gap. This CDR3 has 15 residues. Germline CDR1 and CDR2: MGHRA and YSYEKL. The CDR3 DNA reads as TGCGCCAGCAGCCAAGAACGGGGGGGGGTAGGTGGCTACACCTTC. Translated, it gives CASSQERGGVGGYTF.

This rearrangement joins TRBV6-5 to TRBJ2-7, with 10 bases aligning to TRBD1. Trimming at V came to 4 bases and at J to 5 bases, leaving 11 bases not matched to a gene. CDR1 and CDR2 from the germline V gene are MNHEY and SVGAGI. This CDR3 contains 16 residues. The CDR3 DNA is TGTGCCAGCAGTTCCACCCGACAGGGGGCTGGGAACGAGCAGTACTTC. This sequence encodes CASSSTRQGAGNEQYF.

This chain joins TRBV19 and TRBJ1-1, with D possibly matching TRBD1 (5 bases). With 5 bases removed from V and 10 bases from J, the gap between germline ends came to 14 bases. Germline CDR1 and CDR2: LNHDA and SQIVND (reference sequence). The length of the CDR3 is 12 residues. CDR3 DNA sequence: TGTGCCAGTAGTTTGGGGCCCCGGCGAGCTTTCTTT. Translated, it gives CASSLGPRRAFF.

The chain combines TRBV30 with TRBJ1-2; TRBD1 matches 7 bases. The germline CDR1 and CDR2 sequences are GTSNPN and SVGIG (reference sequence). Trimming at V came to 0 bases and at J to 7 bases, leaving 2 bases not matched to a gene. The CDR3 totals 12 residues. Here the CDR3 reads CAWSVDRAGYTF. CDR3 DNA sequence: TGTGCCTGGAGTGTAGACAGGGCTGGCTACACCTTC.

V is TRBV19 and J is TRBJ1-5; no clear D. The CDR3 has 15 amino acids. Deletions cut 4 bases from V and 0 bases from J, with 10 bases between. CDR1 is LNHDA, CDR2 SQIVND, per germline (reference sequence). CDR3 loop: CASSTGEYSNQPQHF. The CDR3 DNA reads as TGTGCCAGTAGTACCGGGGAATATAGCAATCAGCCCCAGCATTTT. The full variable domain, in which reference TRBV19 and TRBJ1-5 provide the parts outside the CDR3, is DGGITQSPKYLFRKEGQNVTLSCEQNLNHDAMYWYRQDPGQGLRLIYYSQIVNDFQKGDIAEGYSVSREKKESFPLTVTSAQKNPTAFYLCASSTGEYSNQPQHFGDGTRLSIL.

The chain has TRBV10-3 and TRBJ2-7, with D possibly being TRBD1 (6 bases). CDR1 ENHRY and CDR2 SYGVKD come from the germline V gene. V lost 6 bases and J 0 bases, leaving 12 bases between the germline ends. The CDR3 totals 14 residues. CDR3 in DNA: TGTGCCATCAGCTCCGGGACAAGCTCCTACGAGCAGTACTTC. This translates into CAISSGTSSYEQYF.

The J gene is TRBJ1-2, the V gene TRBV10-3; 8 nucleotides match TRBD1. The CDR3 spans 15 residues. V shed 4 bases, J shed 7 bases, and the junction held 11 bases outside the gene matches. Per germline, CDR1 ENHRY and CDR2 SYGVKD. The CDR3, as DNA: TGTGCCATCAGTGGCCTGGACAGGGTGGTAGGTGGCTACACCTTC. Translation: CAISGLDRVVGGYTF.

This clone was detected only once. The J gene is TRBJ2-7, the V gene TRBV5-6; no clear D gene. The CDR3 length is 12 residues. The germline V and J ends were trimmed by 1 base and 7 bases, with 9 bases remaining between them. CDR1 is SGHDT, CDR2 YYEEEE, per germline. The CDR3 protein is CASSLMGVEQYF. The CDR3 DNA is TGTGCCAGCAGCTTGATGGGCGTGGAGCAGTACTTC. Complete variable domain (other parts from reference TRBV5-6 and TRBJ2-7): DAGVTQSPTHLIKTRGQQVTLRCSPKSGHDTVSWYQQALGQGPQFIFQYYEEEERQRGNFPDRFSGHQFPNYSSELNVNALLLGDSALYLCASSLMGVEQYFGPGTRLTVT.

As to this clone: This sample also contains other DNA sequences that code for the same CDR3. V and J are TRBV14 and TRBJ1-2; 7 bases are shared with TRBD1. The CDR3 totals 15 residues. The J segment lost 0 bases and the V segment lost 1 base, leaving 2 bases of the junction unmatched. From germline, CDR1 is SGHDN and CDR2 FVKESK. The CDR3 sequence is CASSQAQGSNYGYTF. CDR3 nucleotides: TGTGCCAGCAGCCAAGCACAGGGGTCTAACTATGGCTACACCTTC.

This clone was counted only a few times. V and J are TRBV5-6 and TRBJ1-1, with a weak D call TRBD1 (6 bases). The CDR3 runs 14 residues. V was clipped by 0 bases and J by 5 bases, with 11 bases between them. Germline lookup yields CDR1 SGHDT and CDR2 YYEEEE. The CDR3 is CASSLVQGWTEAFF. CDR3 nucleotide sequence: TGTGCCAGCAGCTTGGTGCAGGGGTGGACTGAAGCTTTCTTT. The full variable domain, its missing parts supplied by reference TRBV5-6 and TRBJ1-1, is DAGVTQSPTHLIKTRGQQVTLRCSPKSGHDTVSWYQQALGQGPQFIFQYYEEEERQRGNFPDRFSGHQFPNYSSELNVNALLLGDSALYLCASSLVQGWTEAFFGQGTRLTVV.

In this sample, this clone turned up once. This sequence joins TRBV24-1 and TRBJ2-3, with a weak D call TRBD1 (6 bases). CDR1 and CDR2 (germline): KGHDR, SFDVKD. This CDR3 is 16 amino acids long. Trimming stripped 3 bases from V and 0 bases from J, with 12 bases between. The CDR3 nucleotides read TGTGCCACCAGTGATACAGGGCGGTCCAGCACAGATACGCAGTATTTT. Its protein is CATSDTGRSSTDTQYF.

The chain joins TRBV19 to TRBJ1-2; 8 bases are shared with TRBD1. CDR1 and CDR2 (germline): LNHDA, SQIVND (reference sequence). V trimming: 8 bases; J trimming: 2 bases; junction bases outside the gene matches: 4. The CDR3 consists of 13 residues. CDR3 in DNA: TGTGCCAGTCGAGCAGGGGGCAACTATGGCTACACCTTC. It translates to CASRAGGNYGYTF.

This chain connects TRBV5-6 to TRBJ2-1, with a tentative D call TRBD2 (5 bases). Germline CDR1 and CDR2: SGHDT and YYEEEE. Trimming cost V 2 bases and J 0 bases, with 9 bases left between them. The length of the CDR3 is 15 residues. CDR3 protein: CASSFGVSSYNEQFF. The CDR3 region has the DNA TGTGCCAGCAGCTTCGGGGTAAGCTCCTACAATGAGCAGTTCTTC.

V usage is TRBV24-1 and J usage is TRBJ2-3; TRBD2 agrees at 7 bases. Trimming at V came to 2 bases and at J to 6 bases, leaving 1 base not matched to a gene. CDR3 size: 13 residues. From germline, CDR1 is KGHDR and CDR2 SFDVKD. The CDR3 nucleotides read TGTGCCACCAGTGATTGGGGGGGGGATACGCAGTATTTT. Amino acids: CATSDWGGDTQYF.

V usage is TRBV16 and J usage is TRBJ2-1; 8 bases are shared with TRBD1. V lost 2 bases, J lost 5 bases, and 8 bases stayed unmatched. CDR3 length: 16 amino acids. From germline, CDR1 is KGHSY and CDR2 FQNENV. The CDR3 reads CASSQNLGQGNNEQFF. CDR3 bases: TGTGCCAGCAGCCAAAACCTCGGACAGGGAAACAATGAGCAGTTCTTC.

V and J are TRBV27 and TRBJ1-4; unclear D gene. The CDR3 loop spans 12 amino acids. Deletions cut 4 bases from V and 8 bases from J, with 8 bases between. CDR1 and CDR2 from the germline V gene are MNHEY and SMNVEV (reference sequence). The CDR3 DNA follows: TGTGCCAGCAGTTCTAGTAAGGAAAAACTGTTTTTT. The encoded protein is CASSSSKEKLFF.

The rearrangement uses TRBV9 and TRBJ2-7; TRBD1 aligns across 9 bases. V was clipped by 4 bases and J by 3 bases; unmatched bases: 5. From germline, CDR1 is SGDLS and CDR2 YYNGEE. The CDR3 totals 14 residues. The CDR3 nucleotides are TGTGCCAGCAGCCCCGGGGACAGGGTCTACGAGCAGTACTTC. This gives the protein CASSPGDRVYEQYF.

The J gene is TRBJ1-1, the V gene TRBV5-1; D is uncertain. The germline V gene has CDR1 SGHRS and CDR2 YFSETQ. CDR3 length: 15 residues. V was trimmed by 0 bases and J by 3 bases, leaving 12 bases between them. CDR3 in amino acids: CASSLGVGLYTEAFF. CDR3 coding DNA: TGCGCCAGCAGCTTGGGTGTAGGACTTTACACTGAAGCTTTCTTT.

This chain connects TRBV18 to TRBJ2-5; 8 bases agree with TRBD2. With 6 bases clipped from V and 0 bases from J, the junction kept 3 bases outside the gene matches. The CDR3 sequence is 14 residues long. Germline assignment: CDR1 KGHSH and CDR2 LQKENI. The CDR3 here is CASSQLADQETQYF. DNA for the CDR3: TGTGCCAGCTCGCAACTAGCGGACCAAGAGACCCAGTACTTC. Supplemented by reference TRBV18 and TRBJ2-5, the full variable domain reads NAGVMQNPRHLVRRRGQEARLRCSPMKGHSHVYWYRQLPEEGLKFMVYLQKENIIDESGMPKERFSAEFPKEGPSILRIQQVVRGDSAAYFCASSQLADQETQYFGPGTRLLVL.

The chain links TRBV30 to TRBJ2-1; TRBD2 aligns across 9 bases. Germline V gene lookup returns CDR1 GTSNPN and CDR2 SVGIG (reference sequence). With V trimmed by 0 bases and J by 9 bases, 9 bases remained unmatched. The CDR3 totals 15 residues. CDR3 sequence (DNA): TGTGCCTGGAGTGTAGGCGGGAGGGCCCGAGGTGAGCAGTTCTTC. Translated, it gives CAWSVGGRARGEQFF.

The chain couples TRBV27 to TRBJ1-1; no definite D call. Per the germline V gene, CDR1 is MNHEY and CDR2 is SMNVEV (reference sequence). The CDR3 runs 15 residues. V lost 2 bases, J lost 7 bases, and 17 bases lay in between. CDR3 region: CASSLLLSTGIEAFF. The CDR3 DNA is TGTGCCAGCAGTTTACTCCTCTCAACCGGGATTGAAGCTTTCTTT.